These 12 T cell receptor beta chains originate from one sample sequenced in a study of beta chain features in type 1 diabetes. The investigators reverse transcribed all of the isolated RNA, so they sequenced expressed TCRB transcripts. Method: immunoSEQ multiplex PCR; TCRdb's copy keeps in-frame clones and lacks some. The table includes some 330,000 clones, 11% detected once. Source material: naive CD4+ T cells from blood. These receptors came from a woman under 40 in good health.

This clone was detected only a few times. CDR3 region: CASSPSGGSNQPQHF. CDR3 sequence (DNA): TGTGCCAGCAGCCCGTCGGGGGGAAGCAATCAGCCCCAGCATTTT. This chain connects TRBV11-2 to TRBJ1-5; tentative D call: TRBD1 (5 bases). This CDR3 has 15 amino acids. V was clipped by 5 bases and J by 1 base, with 12 bases between them. Germline CDR1 SGHAT, CDR2 FQNNGV.

This sequence joins TRBV7-2 and TRBJ2-1, with TRBD2 matching 12 bases. Germline assignment: CDR1 SGHTA and CDR2 FQGNSA. The CDR3 is 15 residues long. V dropped 8 bases and J dropped 6; count of bases not matched to a gene: 8. The CDR3: CASLRTSGMSNEQFF. The CDR3, as DNA: TGTGCCAGCCTACGGACTAGCGGGATGAGCAATGAGCAGTTCTTC.

The V call is TRBV7-6, the J call TRBJ2-2; possibly TRBD2 for D (6 bases). V was pared by 2 bases and J by 0 bases, with 10 bases between. Germline CDR1 reads SGHVS; CDR2 reads FNYEAQ. This CDR3 comprises 16 residues. CDR3 in DNA: TGTGCCAGCAGCTTAAGCCCTAGCGCGAACACCGGGGAGCTGTTTTTT. Residues: CASSLSPSANTGELFF.

On this clone itself: Within the sample, other DNA sequences also encode this same CDR3. The genes are TRBV7-9 and TRBJ2-7, with D possibly being TRBD1 (6 bases). The V gene's germline CDR1 is SEHNR and CDR2 FQNEAQ (reference sequence). The CDR3 is made up of 14 amino acids. Trimming took 2 bases from V and 1 from J, leaving 9 bases between them. The CDR3 bases are TGTGCCAGCAGCTTACAGGGGTCTTCCTACGAGCAGTACTTC. Amino acids: CASSLQGSSYEQYF.

V gene TRBV28 combines with J gene TRBJ2-6; D is undetermined. CDR1 is MDHEN and CDR2 is SYDVKM in the germline V gene. The V gene lost 3 bases and the J gene lost 3 bases, with 3 bases spanning the gap. CDR3 length: 13 residues. CDR3 DNA sequence: TGTGCCAGCAGTTTCAGTGGGGCCAACGTCCTGACTTTC. Amino acids: CASSFSGANVLTF.

The rearrangement uses TRBV29-1 and TRBJ2-1, with unresolved D. This CDR3 has 13 amino acids. Germline CDR1 is SQVTM and CDR2 is ANQGSEA. The V gene lost 4 bases and the J gene lost 4 bases, with 11 bases spanning the gap. CDR3 sequence: CSVVFTEYNEQFF. DNA of the CDR3: TGCAGCGTTGTCTTCACAGAATACAATGAGCAGTTCTTC.

V is TRBV5-8 and J is TRBJ1-2; D is undetermined. V dropped 2 bases and J dropped 3 bases, with 8 bases sitting between them. The V gene's germline CDR1 is SGHTS and CDR2 YDEGEE. There are 13 residues in the CDR3. This CDR3 is CASSFKTYYGYTF. CDR3 in DNA: TGTGCCAGCAGCTTTAAAACTTACTATGGCTACACCTTC. Full variable domain (outside the CDR3, taken from reference TRBV5-8 and TRBJ1-2): EAGVTQSPTHLIKTRGQQATLRCSPISGHTSVYWYQQALGLGLQFLLWYDEGEERNRGNFPPRFSGRQFPNYSSELNVNALELEDSALYLCASSFKTYYGYTFGSGTRLTVV.

The CDR3 loop reads CASSPPGTLYEQYF. Here the CDR3 DNA reads TGTGCCAGCAGTCCCCCCGGGACACTTTACGAGCAGTACTTC. The chain carries TRBV28 and TRBJ2-7; D is possibly TRBD1 (6 bases). CDR1 is MDHEN, CDR2 SYDVKM, per germline. This CDR3 is 14 amino acids long. Trimming took 5 bases from V and 4 from J, leaving 15 bases between them. Using reference TRBV28 and TRBJ2-7 for the parts outside the CDR3, the full variable domain is DVKVTQSSRYLVKRTGEKVFLECVQDMDHENMFWYRQDPGLGLRLIYFSYDVKMKEKGDIPEGYSVSREKKERFSLILESASTNQTSMYLCASSPPGTLYEQYFGPGTRLTVT.

This chain uses TRBV28 with TRBJ1-2, with TRBD1 matching over 8 bases. V dropped 6 bases and J dropped 7; count of bases not matched to a gene: 7. The CDR3 has 13 residues. The V gene's germline CDR1 is MDHEN and CDR2 SYDVKM. CDR3 nucleotides: TGTGCCAGCAGCCAGACAGGGGACCGTGGCTACACCTTC. Translating gives CASSQTGDRGYTF.

CDR3 loop: CASSLHRGDYEQYF. The CDR3 DNA reads TGTGCCAGCAGCTTACACAGGGGAGACTACGAGCAGTACTTC. The chain has TRBV7-2 and TRBJ2-7; TRBD1 matches 7 bases. The CDR3 loop spans 14 amino acids. Per the germline V gene, CDR1 is SGHTA and CDR2 is FQGNSA. V shed 2 bases, J shed 3 bases, and the junction held 4 bases outside the gene matches.

The J gene is TRBJ2-5, the V gene TRBV11-3, with TRBD1 identical over 8 bases. CDR3 length equals 11 residues. V lost 9 bases to trimming and J lost 3 bases; unmatched junction nucleotides: 0. The germline gives CDR1 SGHNT, CDR2 YENEEA. The CDR3 here is CARQGEETQYF. Written as DNA, the CDR3 is TGTGCCAGACAGGGGGAAGAGACCCAGTACTTC.

This clone was detected only a few times. The chain carries TRBV6-1 and TRBJ2-3; maybe TRBD2 (6 bases). The V gene lost 5 bases and the J gene lost 2 bases, with 14 bases spanning the gap. This CDR3 contains 15 residues. CDR1 and CDR2 from the germline V gene are MNHNS and SASEGT. CDR3: CASSSGGLSTDTQYF. In nucleotides, the CDR3 is TGTGCCAGCAGTAGTGGGGGACTTTCCACAGATACGCAGTATTTT.